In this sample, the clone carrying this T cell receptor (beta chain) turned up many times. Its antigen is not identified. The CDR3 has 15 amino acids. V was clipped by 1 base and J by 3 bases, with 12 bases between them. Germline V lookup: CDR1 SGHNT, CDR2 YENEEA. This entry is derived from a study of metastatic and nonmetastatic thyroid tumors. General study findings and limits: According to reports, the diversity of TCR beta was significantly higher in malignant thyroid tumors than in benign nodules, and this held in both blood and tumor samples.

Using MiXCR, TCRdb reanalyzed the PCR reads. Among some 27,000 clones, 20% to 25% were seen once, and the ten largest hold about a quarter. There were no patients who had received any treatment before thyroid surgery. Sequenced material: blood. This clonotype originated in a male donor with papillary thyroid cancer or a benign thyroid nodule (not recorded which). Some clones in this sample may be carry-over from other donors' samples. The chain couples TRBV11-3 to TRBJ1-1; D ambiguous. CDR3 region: CASSLGWAGHTEAFF. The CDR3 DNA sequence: TGTGCCAGCAGCTTAGGTTGGGCAGGTCACACTGAAGCTTTCTTT.